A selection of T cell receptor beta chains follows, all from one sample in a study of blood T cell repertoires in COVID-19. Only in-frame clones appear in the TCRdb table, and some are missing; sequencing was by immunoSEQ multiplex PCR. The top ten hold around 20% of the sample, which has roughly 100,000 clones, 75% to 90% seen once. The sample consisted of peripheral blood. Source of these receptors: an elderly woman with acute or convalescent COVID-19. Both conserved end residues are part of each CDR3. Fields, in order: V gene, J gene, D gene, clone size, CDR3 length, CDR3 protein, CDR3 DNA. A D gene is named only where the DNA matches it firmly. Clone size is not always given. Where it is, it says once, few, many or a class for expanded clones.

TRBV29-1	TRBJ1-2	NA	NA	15	CSVLQGPPANYGYTF	TGCAGCGTTCTTCAGGGTCCTCCAGCTAACTATGGCTACACCTTC
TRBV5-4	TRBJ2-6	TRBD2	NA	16	CASSLGGGRGANVLTF	TGTGCCAGCAGCTTGGGCGGGGGACGTGGGGCCAACGTCCTGACTTTC
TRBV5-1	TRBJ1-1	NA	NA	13	CASSRGGSTEAFF	TGCGCCAGCAGCCGGGGGGGTAGCACTGAAGCTTTCTTT
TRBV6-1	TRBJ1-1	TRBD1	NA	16	CASSENRGRLYTEAFF	TGTGCCAGCAGTGAAAACAGGGGGCGCTTATACACTGAAGCTTTCTTT
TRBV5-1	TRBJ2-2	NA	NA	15	CASSLVSGYTGELFF	TGCGCCAGCAGCTTGGTTAGCGGATACACCGGGGAGCTGTTTTTT
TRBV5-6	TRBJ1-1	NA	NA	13	CASSLIRDIDAFF	TGTGCCAGCAGCTTGATCCGGGACATCGATGCTTTCTTT
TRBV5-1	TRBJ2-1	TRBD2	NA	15	CASSLVGTSPNEQFF	TGCGCCAGCAGCTTGGTGGGGACTAGCCCCAATGAGCAGTTCTTC
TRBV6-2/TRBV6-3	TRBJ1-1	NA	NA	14	CASSYQGGNTEAFF	TGTGCCAGCAGTTACCAAGGGGGAAACACTGAAGCTTTCTTT
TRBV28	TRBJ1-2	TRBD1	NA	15	CASSWAGQGAFGYTF	TGTGCCAGCAGCTGGGCGGGACAGGGGGCGTTTGGCTACACCTTC
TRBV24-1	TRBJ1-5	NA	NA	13	CATSDRGAQPQHF	TGTGCCACCAGTGATCGGGGGGCTCAGCCCCAGCATTTT
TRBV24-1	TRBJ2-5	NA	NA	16	CATSPSDPRAQETQYF	TGTGCCACCAGCCCTTCCGATCCGAGAGCCCAAGAGACCCAGTACTTC
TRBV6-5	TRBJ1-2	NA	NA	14	CASSYDRTRAGYTF	TGTGCCAGCAGTTATGACAGGACTAGGGCTGGCTACACCTTC
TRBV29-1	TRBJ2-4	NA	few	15	CSVGDGLLAKNIQYF	TGCAGCGTTGGCGACGGATTACTAGCCAAAAACATTCAGTACTTT
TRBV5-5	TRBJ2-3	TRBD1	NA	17	CASSLGATGYGTDTQYF	TGTGCCAGCAGCTTGGGGGCGACAGGGTACGGGACAGATACGCAGTATTTT
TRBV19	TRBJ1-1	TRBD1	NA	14	CASSPAQGETEAFF	TGTGCCAGTAGTCCCGCCCAGGGGGAGACTGAAGCTTTCTTT
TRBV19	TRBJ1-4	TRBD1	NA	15	CASSTSGTGNEKLFF	TGTGCCAGTAGCACCTCCGGGACAGGGAATGAAAAACTGTTTTTT